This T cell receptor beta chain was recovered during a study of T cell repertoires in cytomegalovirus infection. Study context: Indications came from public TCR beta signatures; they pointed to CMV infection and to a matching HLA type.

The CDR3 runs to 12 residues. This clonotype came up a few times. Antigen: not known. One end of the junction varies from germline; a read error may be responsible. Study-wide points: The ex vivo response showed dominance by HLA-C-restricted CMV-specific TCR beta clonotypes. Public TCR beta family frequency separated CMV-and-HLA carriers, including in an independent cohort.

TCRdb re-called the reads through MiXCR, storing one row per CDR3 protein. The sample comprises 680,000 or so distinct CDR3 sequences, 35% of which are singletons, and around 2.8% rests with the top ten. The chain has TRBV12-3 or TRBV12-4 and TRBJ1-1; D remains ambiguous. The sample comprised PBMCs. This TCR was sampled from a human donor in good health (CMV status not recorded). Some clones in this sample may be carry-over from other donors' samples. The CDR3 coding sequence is TGTGCCAGCAGTTTGGGGAACCCTGAAGCTTTCTTT. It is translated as CASSLGNPEAFF.